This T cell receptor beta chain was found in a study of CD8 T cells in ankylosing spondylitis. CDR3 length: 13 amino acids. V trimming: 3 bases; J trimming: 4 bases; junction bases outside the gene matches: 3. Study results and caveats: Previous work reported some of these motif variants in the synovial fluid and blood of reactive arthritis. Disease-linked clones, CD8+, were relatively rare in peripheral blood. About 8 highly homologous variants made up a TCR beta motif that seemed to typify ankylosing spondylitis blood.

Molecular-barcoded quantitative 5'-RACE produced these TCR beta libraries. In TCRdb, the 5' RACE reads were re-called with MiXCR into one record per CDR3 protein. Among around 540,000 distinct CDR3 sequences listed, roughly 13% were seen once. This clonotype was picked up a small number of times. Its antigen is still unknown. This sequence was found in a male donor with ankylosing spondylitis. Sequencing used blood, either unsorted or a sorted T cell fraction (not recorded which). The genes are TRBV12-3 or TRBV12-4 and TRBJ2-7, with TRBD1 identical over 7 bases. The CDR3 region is CASSFGTAYEQYV. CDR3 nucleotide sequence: TGTGCCAGCAGTTTCGGGACAGCTTACGAGCAGTACGTC.